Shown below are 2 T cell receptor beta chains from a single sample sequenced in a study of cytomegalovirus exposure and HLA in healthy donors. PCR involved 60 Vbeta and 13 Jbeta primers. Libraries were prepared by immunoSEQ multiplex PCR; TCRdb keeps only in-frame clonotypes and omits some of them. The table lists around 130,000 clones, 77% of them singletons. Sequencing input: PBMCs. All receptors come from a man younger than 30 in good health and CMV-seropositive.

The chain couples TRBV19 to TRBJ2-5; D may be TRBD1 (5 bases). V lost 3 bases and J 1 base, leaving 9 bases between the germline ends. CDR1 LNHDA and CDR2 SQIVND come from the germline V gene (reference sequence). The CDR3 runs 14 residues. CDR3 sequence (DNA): TGTGCCAGTAGTATCAGGCAGGGCCAAGAGACCCAGTACTTC. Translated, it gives CASSIRQGQETQYF. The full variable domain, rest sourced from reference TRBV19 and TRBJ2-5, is DGGITQSPKYLFRKEGQNVTLSCEQNLNHDAMYWYRQDPGQGLRLIYYSQIVNDFQKGDIAEGYSVSREKKESFPLTVTSAQKNPTAFYLCASSIRQGQETQYFGPGTRLLVL.

The CDR3 region is CASRLDSNYGYTF. The CDR3 nucleotides read TGTGCCAGCAGGTTGGACAGTAACTATGGCTACACCTTC. V gene TRBV6-6 combines with J gene TRBJ1-2; a weak D match, TRBD1 (6 bases). Trimming removed 6 bases at V and 1 base at J, with 9 bases between. The CDR3 contains 13 residues. CDR1 and CDR2 from the germline V gene are MNHNY and SVGAGI (reference sequence).